This TCR beta chain was recovered during a study of blood T cells in healthy people across ages. This clonotype has only a few counts. V lost 1 base, J lost 0 bases, and 10 bases lay in between. Germline-derived CDR1 and CDR2 are LGHNA and YSLEER. The CDR3 covers 17 residues. It was with a sample-barcoded 5' primer and a J-beta primer mix that a second PCR of about 6 to 12 cycles was run. A 12-random-nucleotide template-switch adaptor tagged each cDNA molecule. A single record per CDR3 protein comes from TCRdb applying MiXCR to the 5' RACE reads. The sample gives about 680,000 distinct CDR3 sequences, more than 40% of which show up once; roughly 34% is in the top ten. Each sample yielded at least 6 million isolated PBMCs. With each sample, at least 5.5 micrograms of total RNA were extracted.

The chain recombines TRBV4-3 with TRBJ2-6; D uncertain. The receptor was derived from a woman aged 55-75 years in good health. Specimen: blood. The CDR3 nucleotides read TGCGCCAGCAGCCAAGTCCCTATTGGCTCTGGGGCCAACGTCCTGACTTTC. Its protein is CASSQVPIGSGANVLTF.